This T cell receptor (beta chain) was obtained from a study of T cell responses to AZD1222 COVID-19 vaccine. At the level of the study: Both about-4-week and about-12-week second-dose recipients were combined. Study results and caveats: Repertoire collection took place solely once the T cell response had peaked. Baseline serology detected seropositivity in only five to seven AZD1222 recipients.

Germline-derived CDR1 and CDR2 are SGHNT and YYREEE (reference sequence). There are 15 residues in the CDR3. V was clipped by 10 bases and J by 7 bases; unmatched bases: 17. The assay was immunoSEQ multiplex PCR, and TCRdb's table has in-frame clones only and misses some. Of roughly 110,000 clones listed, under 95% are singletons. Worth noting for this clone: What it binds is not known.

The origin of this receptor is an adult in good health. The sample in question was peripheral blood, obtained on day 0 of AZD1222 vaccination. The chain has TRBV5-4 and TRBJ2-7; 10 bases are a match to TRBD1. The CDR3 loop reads CASGGPGQGSNEQYF. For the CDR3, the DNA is TGTGCCTCTGGTGGGCCGGGACAGGGGTCAAATGAGCAGTACTTC.